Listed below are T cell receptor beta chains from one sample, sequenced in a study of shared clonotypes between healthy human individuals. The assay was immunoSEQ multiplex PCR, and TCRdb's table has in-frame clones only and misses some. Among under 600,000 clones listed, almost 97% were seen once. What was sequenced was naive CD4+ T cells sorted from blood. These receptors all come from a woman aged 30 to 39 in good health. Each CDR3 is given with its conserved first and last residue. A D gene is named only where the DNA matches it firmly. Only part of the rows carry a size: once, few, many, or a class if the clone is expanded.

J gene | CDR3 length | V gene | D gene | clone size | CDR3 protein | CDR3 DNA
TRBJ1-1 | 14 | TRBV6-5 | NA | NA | CASSLGQLNTEAFF | TGTGCCAGCAGTCTCGGACAGTTGAACACTGAAGCTTTCTTT
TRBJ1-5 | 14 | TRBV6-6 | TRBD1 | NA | CASNDRGGNQPQHF | TGTGCCAGCAACGACAGGGGTGGCAATCAGCCCCAGCATTTT
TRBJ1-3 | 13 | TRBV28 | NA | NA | CASISDSGNTIYF | TGTGCCAGCATTTCAGACTCTGGAAACACCATATATTTT
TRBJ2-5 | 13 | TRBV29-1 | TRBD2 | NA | CSVELWEGETQYF | TGCAGCGTTGAACTGTGGGAGGGAGAGACCCAGTACTTC
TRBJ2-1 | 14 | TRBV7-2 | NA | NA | CASSPTRVNNEQFF | TGTGCCAGCAGCCCAACACGAGTGAACAATGAGCAGTTCTTC
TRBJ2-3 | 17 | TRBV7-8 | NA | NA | CASRPGTPTLSTDTQYF | TGTGCCAGCAGGCCCGGGACTCCTACCCTTTCCACAGATACGCAGTATTTT
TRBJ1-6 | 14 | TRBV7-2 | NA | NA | CASSPVRVNSPLHF | TGTGCCAGCAGCCCCGTCAGGGTTAATTCACCCCTCCACTTT
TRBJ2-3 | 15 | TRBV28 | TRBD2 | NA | CASSMGGSGTDTQYF | TGTGCCAGCAGTATGGGCGGGAGTGGGACAGATACGCAGTATTTT
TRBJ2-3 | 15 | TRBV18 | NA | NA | CASSPLTASTDTQYF | TGTGCCAGCTCACCACTGACCGCAAGCACAGATACGCAGTATTTT
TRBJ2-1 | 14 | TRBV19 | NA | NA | CASSIREKNNEQFF | TGTGCCAGTAGTATCCGGGAGAAAAACAATGAGCAGTTCTTC
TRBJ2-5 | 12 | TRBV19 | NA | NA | CASSRLSGTQYF | TGTGCCAGTAGTAGACTATCGGGGACCCAGTACTTC
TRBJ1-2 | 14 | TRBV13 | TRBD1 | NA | CASSQGRQGRRYTF | TGTGCCAGCAGCCAAGGGAGACAGGGCCGTCGCTACACCTTC
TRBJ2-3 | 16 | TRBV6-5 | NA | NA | CASSYFRQESTDTQYF | TGTGCCAGCAGTTACTTTCGACAGGAAAGCACAGATACGCAGTATTTT
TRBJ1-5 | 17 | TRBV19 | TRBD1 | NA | CASNPGTGLYSNQPQHF | TGTGCCAGTAATCCCGGGACAGGCCTGTATAGCAATCAGCCCCAGCATTTT
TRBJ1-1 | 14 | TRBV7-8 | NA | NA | CASSLVRGETEAFF | TGTGCCAGCAGCTTAGTCCGGGGGGAAACTGAAGCTTTCTTT
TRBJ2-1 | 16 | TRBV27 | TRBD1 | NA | CASSSEPGQGSNEQFF | TGTGCCAGCAGTTCTGAACCGGGACAGGGTAGCAATGAGCAGTTCTTC
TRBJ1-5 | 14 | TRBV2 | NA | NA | CASSEVGLRQPQHF | TGTGCCAGCAGTGAAGTGGGGTTACGGCAGCCCCAGCATTTT
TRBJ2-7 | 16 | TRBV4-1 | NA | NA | CASSPAGRGKVREQYF | TGCGCCAGCAGCCCGGCAGGACGAGGGAAAGTCCGCGAGCAGTACTTC
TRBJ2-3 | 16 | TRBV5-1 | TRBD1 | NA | CASSFDGQGVADTQYF | TGCGCCAGCAGCTTCGACGGACAGGGAGTTGCAGATACGCAGTATTTT
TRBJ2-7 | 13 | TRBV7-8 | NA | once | CASSQTWLGEQYF | TGTGCCAGCAGCCAGACATGGCTAGGCGAGCAGTACTTC
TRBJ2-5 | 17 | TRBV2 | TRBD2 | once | CASSNIQVAGVQETQYF | TGTGCCAGCAGTAATATTCAAGTAGCGGGAGTCCAAGAGACCCAGTACTTC
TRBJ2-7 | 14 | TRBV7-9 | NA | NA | CASSLWESPYEQYF | TGTGCCAGCAGCTTATGGGAGTCCCCCTACGAGCAGTACTTC
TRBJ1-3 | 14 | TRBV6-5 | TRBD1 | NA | CASNYRGSGNTIYF | TGTGCCAGCAATTACAGGGGTTCTGGAAACACCATATATTTT
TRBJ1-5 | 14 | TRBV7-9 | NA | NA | CASSLGGEDQPQHF | TGTGCCAGCAGCTTAGGGGGGGAGGATCAGCCCCAGCATTTT
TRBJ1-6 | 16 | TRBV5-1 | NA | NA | CASSSRDKTGNSPLHF | TGCGCCAGCAGCTCCCGGGACAAGACTGGGAATTCACCCCTCCACTTT
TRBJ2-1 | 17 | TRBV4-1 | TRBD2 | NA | CASSLSNLAGGTNEQFF | TGCGCCAGCAGCCTCTCGAACCTAGCGGGAGGGACCAATGAGCAGTTCTTC
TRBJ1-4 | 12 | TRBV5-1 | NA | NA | CASSLNNEKLFF | TGCGCCAGCAGCCTTAATAATGAAAAACTGTTTTTT
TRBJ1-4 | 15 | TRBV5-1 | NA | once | CASARLTATNEKLFF | TGCGCCAGCGCACGCTTAACTGCAACTAATGAAAAACTGTTTTTT
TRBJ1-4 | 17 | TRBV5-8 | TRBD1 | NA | CASSFLPGGGGDEKLFF | TGTGCCAGCAGCTTCCTCCCAGGGGGCGGGGGCGATGAAAAACTGTTTTTT
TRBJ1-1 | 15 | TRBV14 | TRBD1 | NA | CASRLQGALGTEAFF | TGTGCCAGCAGGTTACAGGGGGCTCTGGGCACTGAAGCTTTCTTT
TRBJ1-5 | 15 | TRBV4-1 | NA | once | CASSQYSGGGQPQHF | TGCGCCAGCAGCCAATATAGCGGGGGAGGTCAGCCCCAGCATTTT
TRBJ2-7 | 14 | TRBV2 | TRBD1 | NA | CASSSGQGNYEQYF | TGTGCCAGCAGCAGCGGACAGGGTAACTACGAGCAGTACTTC
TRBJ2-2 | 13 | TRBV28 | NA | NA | CASRTGAYGELFF | TGTGCCAGCAGAACCGGGGCTTACGGGGAGCTGTTTTTT
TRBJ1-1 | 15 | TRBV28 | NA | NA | CASSPRGVLNTEAFF | TGTGCCAGCAGTCCAAGGGGGGTGTTGAACACTGAAGCTTTCTTT
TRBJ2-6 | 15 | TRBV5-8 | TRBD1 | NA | CASSYTGAGANVLTF | TGTGCCAGCAGCTACACAGGGGCCGGGGCCAACGTCCTGACTTTC
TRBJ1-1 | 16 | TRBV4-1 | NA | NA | CASSQFLRRTIQKAFF | TGCGCCAGCAGCCAATTCTTACGCCGGACGATTCAAAAAGCTTTCTTT
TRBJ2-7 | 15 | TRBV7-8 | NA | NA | CASSLAPASSYEQYF | TGTGCCAGCAGCTTAGCGCCGGCCAGCTCCTACGAGCAGTACTTC
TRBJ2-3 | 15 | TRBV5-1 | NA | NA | CASSLDSKITDTQYF | TGCGCCAGCAGCTTGGACTCTAAGATCACAGATACGCAGTATTTT
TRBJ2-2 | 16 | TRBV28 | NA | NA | CASRRPGVRDTGELFF | TGTGCCAGCAGGAGACCCGGCGTGAGGGACACCGGGGAGCTGTTTTTT
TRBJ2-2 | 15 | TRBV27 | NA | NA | CASSLIQTNTGELFF | TGTGCCAGCAGTTTGATCCAAACGAACACCGGGGAGCTGTTTTTT
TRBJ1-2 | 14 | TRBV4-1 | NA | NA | CASSQDSTNYGYTF | TGCGCCAGCAGCCAAGATTCCACTAACTATGGCTACACCTTC
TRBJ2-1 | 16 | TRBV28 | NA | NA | CASSLGLALKGGEQFF | TGTGCCAGCAGCCTTGGCCTAGCGTTAAAGGGTGGTGAGCAGTTCTTC
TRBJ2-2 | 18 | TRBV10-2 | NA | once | CASLIQPSPRANTGELFF | TGCGCCAGTCTCATACAGCCTTCACCTAGAGCGAACACCGGGGAGCTGTTTTTT
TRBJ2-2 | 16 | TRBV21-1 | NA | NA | CASSNYGQTNTGELFF | TGTGCCAGCAGCAATTATGGACAAACGAACACCGGGGAGCTGTTTTTT
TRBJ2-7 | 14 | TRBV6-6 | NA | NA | CAISYGESSYEQYF | TGTGCCATCAGTTACGGGGAGAGCTCCTACGAGCAGTACTTC
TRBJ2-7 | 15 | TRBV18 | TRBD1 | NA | CASSHGTASSYEQYF | TGTGCCAGCTCACACGGGACAGCCAGCTCCTACGAGCAGTACTTC
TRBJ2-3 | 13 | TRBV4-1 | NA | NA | CASSHPPADTQYF | TGCGCCAGCAGCCATCCCCCGGCAGATACGCAGTATTTT
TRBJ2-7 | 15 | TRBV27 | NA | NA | CASSLIQGGSYEQYF | TGTGCCAGCAGTTTAATCCAGGGGGGGAGTTACGAGCAGTACTTC
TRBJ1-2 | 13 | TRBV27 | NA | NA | CASSETGLYGYTF | TGTGCCAGCAGTGAGACAGGACTCTATGGCTACACCTTC
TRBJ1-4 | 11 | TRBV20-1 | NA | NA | CSARLHEKLFF | TGCAGTGCTAGACTTCACGAAAAACTGTTTTTT
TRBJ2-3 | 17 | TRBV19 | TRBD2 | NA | CASSVAGAPVLGDTQYF | TGTGCCAGTAGTGTAGCGGGGGCCCCCGTTTTAGGAGATACGCAGTATTTT
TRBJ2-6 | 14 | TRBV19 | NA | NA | CASSDLSGANVLTF | TGTGCCAGTAGTGACCTCTCTGGGGCCAACGTCCTGACTTTC
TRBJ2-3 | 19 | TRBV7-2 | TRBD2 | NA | CASSRDPQGLAGTTDTQYF | TGTGCCAGCAGCCGCGACCCGCAAGGGTTAGCGGGGACCACAGATACGCAGTATTTT
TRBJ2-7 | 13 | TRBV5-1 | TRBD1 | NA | CASSMDRAYEQYF | TGCGCCAGCAGCATGGACAGGGCCTACGAGCAGTACTTC
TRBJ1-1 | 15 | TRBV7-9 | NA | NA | CASSLASDPNTEAFF | TGTGCCAGCAGCTTAGCTTCGGATCCCAACACTGAAGCTTTCTTT
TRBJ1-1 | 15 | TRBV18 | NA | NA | CASSPPTGMNTEAFF | TGTGCCAGCTCACCACCGACGGGGATGAACACTGAAGCTTTCTTT
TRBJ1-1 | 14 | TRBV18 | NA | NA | CASSPSGTNTEAFF | TGTGCCAGCTCACCATCGGGAACGAACACTGAAGCTTTCTTT
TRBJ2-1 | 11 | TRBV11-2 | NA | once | CASSLGNEQFF | TGTGCCAGCAGCTTAGGAAATGAGCAGTTCTTC
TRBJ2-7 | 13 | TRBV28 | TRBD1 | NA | CASRIQGQNEQYF | TGTGCCAGCAGGATACAGGGGCAAAACGAGCAGTACTTC
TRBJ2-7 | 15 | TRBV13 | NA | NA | CASSLRSSVTYEQYF | TGTGCCAGCAGCCTCCGATCTAGCGTTACCTACGAGCAGTACTTC